This TCR beta chain was observed in a study of cytomegalovirus exposure and HLA in healthy donors. Study-wide background: Caucasian-associated ancestry cluster membership applied to less than 85% of 398 genotyped donors. Study results and caveats: Data from an earlier analysis indicated that most TCR beta V segments were productive either about 90% or about 30% of the time. A later analysis linked around 15,000 TCR beta sequences to HLA alleles at 0.05 false discovery rate.

The study sampled nominally healthy donors, though unrecorded immune exposures were likely. Concerning this clone: Its antigen remains unidentified.

V was trimmed by 1 base and J by 5 bases, leaving 10 bases between them. Germline V CDR1 and CDR2: MGHRA, YSYEKL. The CDR3 is 14 residues long. The PCR used 60 Vbeta and 13 Jbeta primers. Using immunoSEQ multiplex PCR, the repertoire was profiled, and TCRdb retains in-frame clones only, with some absent. The sample records about 200,000 clones, approximately 86% being singletons. Sequencing was carried out using PBMCs. The gene calls are TRBV4-1 and TRBJ2-3; D may be TRBD2 (6 bases). The sequence was obtained from a woman under 40 in good health and CMV-seronegative. In nucleotides, the CDR3 is TGCGCCAGCAGCCAAGCGGGAGCGATAGATACGCAGTATTTT. Translating it yields CASSQAGAIDTQYF.